Described below is a single T cell receptor beta chain sequence and its context. Produced via immunoSEQ multiplex PCR; TCRdb's table is partial and in-frame only. Among some 150,000 clones listed, about four fifths were seen once. The CDR3 contains 18 residues. This sample was taken from a study of blood T cell repertoires in COVID-19. Looking at the study overall: T cells, B-cell-depleted T cells, or PBMCs provided the cDNA or gDNA that served as material.

The chain carries TRBV21-1 and TRBJ1-2; the table's D gene call, TRBD1, was not cross checked with the DNA. TRBV21-1 is listed as a pseudogene. The sequence derives from a human donor with acute or convalescent COVID-19. The donor label of this sample is uncertain. Sequences were obtained from peripheral blood. CDR3 protein: CASSKEGDPARRNYGYTF. The CDR3 nucleotides are TGTGCCAGCAGCAAAGAGGGGGACCCCGCGAGACGTAACTATGGCTACACCTTC.